One and the same sample provided the 17 T cell receptor beta chains below, sequenced in a study of blood T cell repertoires in COVID-19. The assay was immunoSEQ multiplex PCR, and TCRdb's table has in-frame clones only and misses some. The sample has around 250,000 clones, around 86% seen once; the top ten hold around 1.6%. Material for sequencing was PBMCs or T cells enriched from blood (not recorded which). All receptors derive from a woman between 50 and 59 years old who had recovered from COVID-19.

The chain carries TRBV18 and TRBJ2-7, with 7 bases matching TRBD1. The CDR3 length is 14 residues. The trim removed 6 bases at V and 3 bases at J, leaving 8 bases unmatched. Germline V gene sequence: CDR1 KGHSH, CDR2 LQKENI. This chain's CDR3 is CASSPGQSFYEQYF. As DNA, the CDR3 is TGTGCCAGCTCCCCGGGACAGTCTTTCTACGAGCAGTACTTC. Full variable domain (remainder filled in from reference TRBV18 and TRBJ2-7): NAGVMQNPRHLVRRRGQEARLRCSPMKGHSHVYWYRQLPEEGLKFMVYLQKENIIDESGMPKERFSAEFPKEGPSILRIQQVVRGDSAAYFCASSPGQSFYEQYFGPGTRLTVT.

The V and J genes are TRBV11-1 and TRBJ2-1, with D unclear. This CDR3 has 15 residues. Trimming left V 1 base short and J 5 bases short, with 12 bases between. Germline V gene sequence: CDR1 SGHAT, CDR2 FQDESV (reference sequence). CDR3 sequence (DNA): TGTGCCAGCAGCTTAGGTGGTGACAAGCACAATGAGCAGTTCTTC. As protein: CASSLGGDKHNEQFF.

This sequence joins TRBV28 and TRBJ1-6; weak D call: TRBD1 (5 bases). The CDR3 is 15 amino acids. From germline, CDR1 is MDHEN and CDR2 SYDVKM. The V gene lost 4 bases and the J gene lost 5 bases, with 12 bases spanning the gap. The CDR3 region is CASSSGRVDNSPLHF. CDR3 DNA sequence: TGTGCCAGCAGTTCAGGCAGGGTGGATAATTCACCCCTCCACTTT.

The rearrangement links TRBV12-5 to TRBJ2-2, with TRBD1 identical over 10 bases. Germline assignment: CDR1 LGHNT and CDR2 FRNRAP. CDR3 length equals 19 residues. V was pared by 0 bases and J by 6 bases, with 13 bases of the junction left unmatched. The CDR3 DNA is TGTGCTAGTGGTTTGGTAATCGTAGGGGACAGGGGTCGCCCCGGGGAGCTGTTTTTT. Translated, it gives CASGLVIVGDRGRPGELFF.

The chain has TRBV7-2 and TRBJ2-3; the D is unclear. This CDR3 has 14 residues. Between the trimmed V and J ends, which lost 5 bases and 2 bases, there was a span of 11 bases. Germline V gives CDR1 SGHTA, CDR2 FQGNSA. The CDR3 DNA sequence: TGTGCCAGCAGCCTCACTTCCATCACAGATACGCAGTATTTT. This encodes CASSLTSITDTQYF. Filled out from reference TRBV7-2 and TRBJ2-3, the complete variable domain reads GAGVSQSPSNKVTEKGKDVELRCDPISGHTALYWYRQSLGQGLEFLIYFQGNSAPDKSGLPSDRFSAERTGGSVSTLTIQRTQQEDSAVYLCASSLTSITDTQYFGPGTRLTVL.

This clone was seen at least ten times. The chain couples TRBV19 to TRBJ1-1, with D perhaps TRBD1 (5 bases). CDR1 and CDR2 from the germline V gene are LNHDA and SQIVND (reference sequence). This CDR3 has 13 amino acids. V lost 5 bases to trimming and J lost 4 bases, with 11 bases between them. CDR3 bases: TGTGCCAGTAGTTTAGGGGCCGGCACTGAAGCTTTCTTT. As protein: CASSLGAGTEAFF.

The V gene is TRBV15, the J gene TRBJ2-3; 7 bases are shared with TRBD1. CDR1 is LNHNV, CDR2 YYDKDF, per germline (reference sequence). This CDR3 region has 19 residues. The V gene end was trimmed by 0 bases and the J gene end by 0 bases; junction bases not matched to a gene: 12. The CDR3 DNA is TGTGCCACCAGCAGAGATCCTAGACAGGGAACTGCTAGCACAGATACGCAGTATTTT. It codes for CATSRDPRQGTASTDTQYF.

The chain couples TRBV10-2 to TRBJ2-7; no clear D gene. V was pared by 3 bases and J by 5 bases, with 11 bases between. Germline CDR1 WSHSY, CDR2 SAAADI. CDR3 size: 13 residues. The CDR3 reads CASSDRVPHEQYF. In DNA, the CDR3 is TGCGCCAGCAGTGATCGCGTACCCCACGAGCAGTACTTC.

V gene TRBV7-9 combines with J gene TRBJ2-3; 9 nucleotides match TRBD2. Germline values: CDR1 SEHNR, CDR2 FQNEAQ (reference sequence). The junction had 22 bases not matched to a gene; V was cut back by 6 bases and J by 6 bases. The CDR3 consists of 19 residues. The CDR3 DNA follows: TGTGCCAGCAGTAAGAGGGGACTAGCAACTATCGGAGGTGGGGATACGCAGTATTTT. Translating it yields CASSKRGLATIGGGDTQYF. Variable domain in full (rest from reference TRBV7-9 and TRBJ2-3): DTGVSQNPRHKITKRGQNVTFRCDPISEHNRLYWYRQTLGQGPEFLTYFQNEAQLEKSRLLSDRFSAERPKGSFSTLEIQRTEQGDSAMYLCASSKRGLATIGGGDTQYFGPGTRLTVL.

This clone was counted once. The chain couples TRBV11-2 to TRBJ1-3; D unresolved. Germline V gene data show CDR1 as SGHAT and CDR2 as FQNNGV. Trimming removed 0 bases from V and 0 bases from J, with 6 bases in between. This CDR3 has 15 amino acids. In nucleotides, the CDR3 is TGTGCCAGCAGCTTAGAGTCGTACTCTGGAAACACCATATATTTT. Translating gives CASSLESYSGNTIYF.

The CDR3 DNA follows: TGTGCCAGCAGCCAAGGGACTAGCGGGAGCACAGAGACCCAGTACTTC. Its translation: CASSQGTSGSTETQYF. The chain recombines TRBV3-1 (or the pseudogene TRBV3-2) with TRBJ2-5; 13 bases are a match to TRBD2. This CDR3 contains 16 residues. Trimming at V came to 1 base and at J to 4 bases, leaving 3 bases not matched to a gene. Germline V gene lookup returns CDR1 LGHDT and CDR2 YNNKEL (reference sequence).

J is TRBJ2-1 and V is TRBV5-1; 13 bases align to TRBD2. Losses at the gene ends were 4 bases for V and 7 bases for J; bases not matched to a gene: 5. Germline V gene lookup returns CDR1 SGHRS and CDR2 YFSETQ. This CDR3 comprises 15 residues. CDR3 in amino acids: CASSLGLAGQNEQFF. The CDR3, as DNA: TGCGCCAGCAGCCTGGGACTAGCGGGACAGAATGAGCAGTTCTTC. Together with reference TRBV5-1 and TRBJ2-1, the CDR3 gives the full variable domain: KAGVTQTPRYLIKTRGQQVTLSCSPISGHRSVSWYQQTPGQGLQFLFEYFSETQRNKGNFPGRFSGRQFSNSRSEMNVSTLELGDSALYLCASSLGLAGQNEQFFGPGTRLTVL.

The genes are TRBV10-3 and TRBJ2-1, with 13 bases fitting TRBD2. The CDR3 has 15 residues. Germline V lookup: CDR1 ENHRY, CDR2 SYGVKD. The junction had 7 bases not matched to a gene; V was cut back by 7 bases and J by 7 bases. DNA of the CDR3: TGTGCCATCAAAGGACTAGCGGGAGAGTTAAATGAGCAGTTCTTC. Its translation is CAIKGLAGELNEQFF.

The genes are TRBV7-8 and TRBJ2-1; 8 positions agree with TRBD2. CDR1 SGHVS and CDR2 FQNEAQ come from the germline V gene. The ends lost 5 bases at V and 4 bases at J; junction bases unmatched: 4. The CDR3 extends over 14 amino acids. CDR3 sequence: CASSPGGFYNEQFF. As DNA, the CDR3 is TGTGCCAGCAGCCCGGGGGGGTTTTACAATGAGCAGTTCTTC.

The rearrangement joins TRBV5-6 to TRBJ2-7, with 12 bases identical to TRBD1. Germline CDR1 reads SGHDT; CDR2 reads YYEEEE. After removal of 2 bases from V and 5 bases from J, the junction contained 5 bases not matched to a gene. CDR3 length: 15 amino acids. The CDR3 reads CASSFGGQGAHEQYF. The CDR3 nucleotides are TGTGCCAGCAGCTTTGGGGGACAGGGGGCCCACGAGCAGTACTTC.

The CDR3 region is CASSPQRFGYNEQFF. Written as DNA, the CDR3 is TGTGCCAGCTCACCCCAGCGGTTCGGCTACAATGAGCAGTTCTTC. This chain connects TRBV18 to TRBJ2-1; D may be TRBD2 (5 bases). Looked up from germline, CDR1 is KGHSH and CDR2 is LQKENI. The ends were cut back, 3 bases at V and 3 bases at J, with 12 bases in the middle. This CDR3 is 15 amino acids long.

The chain recombines TRBV7-3 with TRBJ1-1; D gene ambiguous. Germline V gene lookup returns CDR1 SGHTA and CDR2 FQGTGA. V was trimmed by 0 bases and J by 8 bases, leaving 13 bases between them. This CDR3 is built from 14 residues. The CDR3 coding sequence is TGTGCCAGCAGCTTAACGAGCGGGCCAGAAGAAGCTTTCTTT. This codes for CASSLTSGPEEAFF.